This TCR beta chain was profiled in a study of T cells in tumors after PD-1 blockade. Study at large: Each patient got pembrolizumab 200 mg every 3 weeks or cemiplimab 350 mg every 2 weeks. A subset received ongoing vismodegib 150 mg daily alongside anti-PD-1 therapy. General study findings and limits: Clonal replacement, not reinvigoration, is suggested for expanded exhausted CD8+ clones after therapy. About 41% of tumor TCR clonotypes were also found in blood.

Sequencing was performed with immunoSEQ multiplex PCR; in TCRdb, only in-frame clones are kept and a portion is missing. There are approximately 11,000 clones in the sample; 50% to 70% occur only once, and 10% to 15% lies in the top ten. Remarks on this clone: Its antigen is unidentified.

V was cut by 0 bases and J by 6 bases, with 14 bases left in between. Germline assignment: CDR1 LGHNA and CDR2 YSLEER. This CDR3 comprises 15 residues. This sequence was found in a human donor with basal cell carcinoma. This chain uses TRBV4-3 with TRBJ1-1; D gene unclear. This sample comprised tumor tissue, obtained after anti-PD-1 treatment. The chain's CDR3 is CASSQEAWVGPEAFF. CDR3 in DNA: TGCGCCAGCAGCCAAGAAGCATGGGTAGGGCCTGAAGCTTTCTTT.